The 17 T cell receptor beta chains in this list originate from one sample, sequenced in a study of stem cell transplantation in POMP-related autoinflammatory disease (dated by TCRdb to about 2021). Library prep was done by the immunoSEQ multiplex PCR assay. Sourced from immuneACCESS, this table was stored by TCRdb with only in-frame sequences that have V and J called. A share of the clones is absent; for the studies checked, an unresolved V gene accounts for under half, and the remainder has no known explanation. The table for this sample lists 25,000 to 30,000 clones; roughly 80% of them were counted only once. Jointly, the top ten make up around 2.5% of the sample. The intended sense of this specimen's time point label: before hematopoietic stem cell transplant. The starting material was CD4+ T cells from PBMCs, obtained before stem cell transplantation. The receptors here all came from a human donor with POMP-related autoinflammation and immune dysregulation (PRAID).

The V gene is TRBV11-1, the J gene TRBJ2-7; tentatively, D is TRBD2 (6 bases). V was cut by 5 bases and J by 3 bases, with 14 bases left in between. The CDR3 runs 14 residues. Germline loops: CDR1 SGHAT, CDR2 FQDESV (reference sequence). CDR3 region: CASSPGLVDYEQYF. CDR3 coding DNA: TGTGCCAGCAGCCCGGGACTCGTTGACTACGAGCAGTACTTC.

The gene calls are TRBV27 and TRBJ1-4; D is perhaps TRBD1 (5 bases). The CDR3 is 14 residues long. CDR1 is MNHEY, CDR2 SMNVEV, per germline (reference sequence). The ends were cut back, 3 bases at V and 6 bases at J, with 11 bases in the middle. The CDR3 loop reads CASSLWGKDEKLFF. In nucleotides, the CDR3 is TGTGCCAGCAGTTTGTGGGGGAAGGATGAAAAACTGTTTTTT.

The gene calls are TRBV19 and TRBJ2-7; a possible D gene is TRBD1 (5 bases). Germline lookup yields CDR1 LNHDA and CDR2 SQIVND (reference sequence). The CDR3 is 15 amino acids. The V end was cut by 4 bases, the J end by 0 bases, with 13 bases between. CDR3 DNA: TGTGCCAGTAGTACCCTAGGACACTTCTCCTACGAGCAGTACTTC. This gives the protein CASSTLGHFSYEQYF.

The rearrangement joins TRBV6-1 to TRBJ2-1; D is unclear. V lost 6 bases to trimming and J lost 0 bases, with 12 bases between them. This CDR3 has 15 amino acids. The V gene's germline CDR1 is MNHNS and CDR2 SASEGT. The chain's CDR3 is CASRAAASSYNEQFF. CDR3 sequence (DNA): TGTGCCAGCAGGGCTGCGGCCAGCTCCTACAATGAGCAGTTCTTC.

CDR3 region: CASSSQGSGNTIYF. The CDR3 bases are TGTGCCAGCAGCTCACAGGGCTCTGGAAACACCATATATTTT. V is TRBV5-6 and J is TRBJ1-3, with a tentative D call TRBD1 (6 bases). The V end lost 3 bases, the J end lost 0 bases, and 7 bases lay between the germline ends. CDR1 is SGHDT and CDR2 is YYEEEE in the germline V gene. This CDR3 has 14 residues.

This clone was found a few times. The V call is TRBV12-2, the J call TRBJ1-6. TRBV12-2 is designated a pseudogene. The CDR3 contains 14 residues. DNA of the CDR3: TGTGCAAGTCGCTTAGGGGGGTGGAATTCACCCCTCCACTTT. Its translation: CASRLGGWNSPLHF.

The chain recombines TRBV5-1 with TRBJ1-1, with a tentative D call TRBD1 (6 bases). The CDR3 consists of 14 residues. Germline values: CDR1 SGHRS, CDR2 YFSETQ. V lost 0 bases and J 1 base, leaving 7 bases between the germline ends. CDR3: CASSLAGENTEAFF. The CDR3 coding sequence is TGCGCCAGCAGCTTGGCAGGGGAGAACACTGAAGCTTTCTTT.

The CDR3, as DNA: TGTGCCAGCAGCCTTAAGGGCGGAGGAACGGATACGCAGTATTTT. It translates to CASSLKGGGTDTQYF. The chain is built from TRBV9 and TRBJ2-3; D might be TRBD2 (5 bases). Germline CDR1 SGDLS, CDR2 YYNGEE. V dropped 4 bases and J dropped 6 bases, with 18 bases sitting between them. The CDR3 runs to 15 residues.

The V gene is TRBV4-1, the J gene TRBJ2-7, with 10 bases identical to TRBD1. Germline CDR1 reads MGHRA; CDR2 reads YSYEKL. The trim removed 1 base at V and 7 bases at J, leaving 7 bases unmatched. There are 15 residues in the CDR3. CDR3 sequence reads: CASSQVDRGGGEQYF. The CDR3 coding sequence is TGCGCCAGCAGCCAAGTGGACAGGGGGGGCGGAGAGCAGTACTTC.

In this sample, this clone turned up a few times. The J gene is TRBJ2-7, the V gene TRBV4-2; possible D gene TRBD2, 6 bases. The CDR3 is 13 amino acids. The germline CDR1 and CDR2 sequences are LGHNA and YNFKEQ. Trimming took 4 bases from V and 3 from J, leaving 10 bases between them. CDR3 in amino acids: CASSRSGGYEQYF. DNA for the CDR3: TGTGCCAGCAGCCGTTCCGGGGGCTACGAGCAGTACTTC.

The chain links TRBV5-1 to TRBJ2-6; D remains unclear. V lost 0 bases to trimming and J lost 0 bases, with 7 bases between them. CDR1 and CDR2 (germline): SGHRS, YFSETQ. The CDR3 runs 16 residues. CDR3 sequence reads: CASSLAGSSGANVLTF. CDR3 nucleotide sequence: TGCGCCAGCAGCTTGGCAGGATCCTCTGGGGCCAACGTCCTGACTTTC. The full variable domain, completed using reference TRBV5-1 and TRBJ2-6, is KAGVTQTPRYLIKTRGQQVTLSCSPISGHRSVSWYQQTPGQGLQFLFEYFSETQRNKGNFPGRFSGRQFSNSRSEMNVSTLELGDSALYLCASSLAGSSGANVLTFGAGSRLTVL.

V is TRBV19 and J is TRBJ1-1; D uncertain. V lost 1 base and J lost 3, with 6 bases in between. Germline CDR1 is LNHDA and CDR2 is SQIVND (reference sequence). The CDR3 is made up of 13 amino acids. DNA for the CDR3: TGTGCCAGTAGTATAGGCACAGACACTGAAGCTTTCTTT. Its translation: CASSIGTDTEAFF.

This sequence joins TRBV5-1 and TRBJ1-1; 8 bases map to TRBD1. Germline V gene sequence: CDR1 SGHRS, CDR2 YFSETQ. The CDR3 sequence is 14 residues long. Germline trimming cut 7 bases from V and 1 base from J; bases unmatched to any gene: 6. The CDR3 sequence: CASRPGQGNTEAFF. The CDR3 coding sequence is TGCGCCAGCCGCCCCGGACAGGGGAACACTGAAGCTTTCTTT.

The gene calls are TRBV6-1 and TRBJ2-7; 8 bases agree with TRBD2. Germline V CDR1 and CDR2: MNHNS, SASEGT. CDR3 length: 15 amino acids. The ends lost 6 bases at V and 4 bases at J; junction bases unmatched: 11. CDR3 DNA sequence: TGTGCCAGCAGGAATAGCGGGGCCGACGTGTACGAGCAGTACTTC. This gives the protein CASRNSGADVYEQYF.

V is TRBV6-6 and J is TRBJ1-2; TRBD1 agrees at 10 bases. Germline V gene lookup returns CDR1 MNHNY and CDR2 SVGAGI (reference sequence). V gave up 4 bases and J gave up 8 bases; unmatched junction bases: 7. The CDR3 loop spans 14 amino acids. CDR3 region: CASSSPGQGSGYTF. In DNA, the CDR3 is TGTGCCAGCAGTTCCCCGGGACAGGGGAGCGGCTACACCTTC.

The chain uses TRBV11-2 and TRBJ2-5; the match to TRBD2 covers 9 bases. This CDR3 has 17 amino acids. The trim removed 5 bases at V and 7 bases at J, leaving 17 bases unmatched. The V gene's germline CDR1 is SGHAT and CDR2 FQNNGV. CDR3 sequence (DNA): TGTGCCAGCAGCCAGATCAGGGCGGGAGGGGTTACTGGGACCCAGTACTTC. Translated: CASSQIRAGGVTGTQYF. Using reference TRBV11-2 and TRBJ2-5 for the parts outside the CDR3, the full variable domain is EAGVAQSPRYKIIEKRQSVAFWCNPISGHATLYWYQQILGQGPKLLIQFQNNGVVDDSQLPKDRFSAERLKGVDSTLKIQPAKLEDSAVYLCASSQIRAGGVTGTQYFGPGTRLLVL.

V is TRBV15 and J is TRBJ1-2; 9 nucleotides match TRBD1. Germline-derived CDR1 and CDR2 are LNHNV and YYDKDF (reference sequence). There are 16 residues in the CDR3. The V and J ends lost 3 bases and 2 bases, in that order; junction bases with no gene match: 7. CDR3 protein: CATSSSFGTGNYGYTF. Here the CDR3 DNA reads TGTGCCACCAGCAGTAGCTTCGGGACAGGGAACTATGGCTACACCTTC. The full variable domain, rest sourced from reference TRBV15 and TRBJ1-2, is DAMVIQNPRYQVTQFGKPVTLSCSQTLNHNVMYWYQQKSSQAPKLLFHYYDKDFNNEADTPDNFQSRRPNTSFCFLDIRSPGLGDTAMYLCATSSSFGTGNYGYTFGSGTRLTVV.